The sequence of this T cell receptor beta chain was determined in a study of shared clonotypes between healthy human individuals. Across the study: Each donor contributed plates that comprised three CD4 naive, three CD4 memory, two CD8 naive and one CD8 memory. Study results and limitations: Only blood samples were collected, and tissue repertoires likely differ.

The length of the CDR3 is 14 residues. The V gene lost 7 bases and the J gene lost 7 bases, with 20 bases spanning the gap. The germline gives CDR1 MDHEN, CDR2 SYDVKM. Sequencing was performed with immunoSEQ multiplex PCR; in TCRdb, only in-frame clones are kept and a portion is missing. The data hold about 1.1 million clones, with approximately 80% observed a single time. Each donor was a Caucasian adult residing in Nashville, Tennessee. As concerns this clone: The antigen is not known.

J is TRBJ2-7 and V is TRBV28; D might be TRBD2 (6 bases). The material sequenced was memory CD4+ T cells from PBMCs. Stated subset: CD45RA-negative fraction. The source is a man aged 18-30 years in good health. Some clones in this sample may be carry-over from other donors' samples. This CDR3 reads CASTTPGVLREQYF. The CDR3 DNA follows: TGTGCCAGCACCACTCCGGGAGTCTTACGGGAGCAGTACTTC.